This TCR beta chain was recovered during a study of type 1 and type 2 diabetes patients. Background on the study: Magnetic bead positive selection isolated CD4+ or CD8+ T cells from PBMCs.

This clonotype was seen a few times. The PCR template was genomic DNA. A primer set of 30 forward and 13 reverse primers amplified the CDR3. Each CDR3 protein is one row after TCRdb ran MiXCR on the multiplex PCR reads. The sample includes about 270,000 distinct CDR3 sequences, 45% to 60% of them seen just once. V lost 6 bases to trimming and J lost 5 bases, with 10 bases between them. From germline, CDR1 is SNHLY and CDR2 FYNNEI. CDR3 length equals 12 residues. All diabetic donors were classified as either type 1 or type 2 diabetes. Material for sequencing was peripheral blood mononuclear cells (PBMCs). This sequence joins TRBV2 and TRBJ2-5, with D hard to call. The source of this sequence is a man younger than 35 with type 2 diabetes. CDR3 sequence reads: CASSPILETQYF. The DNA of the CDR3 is TGTGCCAGCAGCCCGATCCTGGAGACCCAGTACTTC.